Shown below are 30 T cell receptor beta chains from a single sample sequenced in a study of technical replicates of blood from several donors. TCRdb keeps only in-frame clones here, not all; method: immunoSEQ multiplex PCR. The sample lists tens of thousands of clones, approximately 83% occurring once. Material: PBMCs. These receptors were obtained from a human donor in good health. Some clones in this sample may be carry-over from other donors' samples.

CDR3 bases: TGCGCCAGCAGTCGGGGGCCGGGACAGGGGGAATACAATGAGCAGTTCTTC. Protein: CASSRGPGQGEYNEQFF. The chain links TRBV23-1 to TRBJ2-1, with 11 bases matching TRBD1. TRBV23-1 is annotated as an ORF whose role is uncertain. This CDR3 contains 17 residues. With V trimmed by 4 bases and J by 4 bases, 9 bases remained unmatched.

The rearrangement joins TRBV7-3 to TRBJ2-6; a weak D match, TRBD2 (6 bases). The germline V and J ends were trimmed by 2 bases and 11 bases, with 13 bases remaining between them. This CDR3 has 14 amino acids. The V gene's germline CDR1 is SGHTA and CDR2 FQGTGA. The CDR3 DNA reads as TGTGCCAGCAGCTTAGGTAGCGGCGGCGACGTCCTGACTTTC. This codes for CASSLGSGGDVLTF.

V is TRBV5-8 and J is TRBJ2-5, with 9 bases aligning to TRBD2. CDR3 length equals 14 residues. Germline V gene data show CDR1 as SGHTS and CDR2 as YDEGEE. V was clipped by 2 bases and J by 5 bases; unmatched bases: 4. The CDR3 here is CASSFRSGGETQYF. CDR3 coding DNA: TGTGCCAGCAGCTTTCGAAGCGGGGGGGAGACCCAGTACTTC. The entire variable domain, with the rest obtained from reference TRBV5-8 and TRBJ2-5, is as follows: EAGVTQSPTHLIKTRGQQATLRCSPISGHTSVYWYQQALGLGLQFLLWYDEGEERNRGNFPPRFSGRQFPNYSSELNVNALELEDSALYLCASSFRSGGETQYFGPGTRLLVL.

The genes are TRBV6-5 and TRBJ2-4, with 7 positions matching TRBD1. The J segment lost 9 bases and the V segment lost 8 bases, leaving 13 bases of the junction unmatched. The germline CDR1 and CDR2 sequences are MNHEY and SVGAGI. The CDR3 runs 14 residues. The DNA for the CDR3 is TGTGCCAGCGGACACGCTGACAGGGTTGGCATTCAGTACTTC. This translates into CASGHADRVGIQYF.

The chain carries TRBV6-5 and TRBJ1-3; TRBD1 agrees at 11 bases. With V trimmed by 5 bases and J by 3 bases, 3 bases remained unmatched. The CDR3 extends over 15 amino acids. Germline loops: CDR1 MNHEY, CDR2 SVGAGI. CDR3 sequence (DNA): TGTGCCAGCAGTCGGGACAGGGGGGGTGGAAACACCATATATTTT. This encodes CASSRDRGGGNTIYF.

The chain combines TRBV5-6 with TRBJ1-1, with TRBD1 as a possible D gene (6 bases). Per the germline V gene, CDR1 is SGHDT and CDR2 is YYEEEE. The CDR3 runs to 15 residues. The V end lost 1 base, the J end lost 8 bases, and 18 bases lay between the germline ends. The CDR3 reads CASSLRGRGSPEAFF. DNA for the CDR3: TGTGCCAGCAGCTTGCGGGGCAGGGGATCTCCGGAAGCTTTCTTT.

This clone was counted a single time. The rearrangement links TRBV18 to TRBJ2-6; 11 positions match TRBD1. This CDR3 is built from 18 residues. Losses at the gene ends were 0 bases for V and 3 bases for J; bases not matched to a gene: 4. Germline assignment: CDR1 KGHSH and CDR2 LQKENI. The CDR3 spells CASSPPGQGVGGANVLTF. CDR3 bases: TGTGCCAGCTCACCACCGGGACAGGGGGTAGGTGGGGCCAACGTCCTGACTTTC. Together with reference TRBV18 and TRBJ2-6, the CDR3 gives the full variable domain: NAGVMQNPRHLVRRRGQEARLRCSPMKGHSHVYWYRQLPEEGLKFMVYLQKENIIDESGMPKERFSAEFPKEGPSILRIQQVVRGDSAAYFCASSPPGQGVGGANVLTFGAGSRLTVL.

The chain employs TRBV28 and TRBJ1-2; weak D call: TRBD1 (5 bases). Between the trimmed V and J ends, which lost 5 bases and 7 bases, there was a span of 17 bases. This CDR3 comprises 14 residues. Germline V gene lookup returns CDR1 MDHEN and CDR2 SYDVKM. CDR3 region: CASSVTRGRVGYTF. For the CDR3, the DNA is TGTGCCAGCAGTGTAACCCGAGGCAGGGTTGGCTACACCTTC.

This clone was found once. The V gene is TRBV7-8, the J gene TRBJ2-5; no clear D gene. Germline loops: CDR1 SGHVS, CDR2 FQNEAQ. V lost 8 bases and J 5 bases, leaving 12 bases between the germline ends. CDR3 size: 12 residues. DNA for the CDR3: TGTGCCAGCGGCATTCTCTTCGAGACCCAGTACTTC. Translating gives CASGILFETQYF. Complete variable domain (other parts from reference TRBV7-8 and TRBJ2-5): GAGVSQSPRYKVAKRGQDVALRCDPISGHVSLFWYQQALGQGPEFLTYFQNEAQLDKSGLPSDRFFAERPEGSVSTLKIQRTQQEDSAVYLCASGILFETQYFGPGTRLLVL.

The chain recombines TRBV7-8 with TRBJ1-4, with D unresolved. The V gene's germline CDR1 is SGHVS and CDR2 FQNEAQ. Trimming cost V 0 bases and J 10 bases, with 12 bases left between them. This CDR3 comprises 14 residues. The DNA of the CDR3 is TGTGCCAGCAGCTTAGCGGAGGCTTTCGGAAAACTGTTTTTT. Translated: CASSLAEAFGKLFF.

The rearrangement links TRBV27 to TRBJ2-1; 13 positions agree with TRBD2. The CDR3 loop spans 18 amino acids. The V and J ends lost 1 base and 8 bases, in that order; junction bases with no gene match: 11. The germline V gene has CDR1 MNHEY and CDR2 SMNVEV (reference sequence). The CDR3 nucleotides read TGTGCCAGCAGTTTATATCCCCGGACTAGCGGGAGCTTCTATGAGCAGTTCTTC. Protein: CASSLYPRTSGSFYEQFF.

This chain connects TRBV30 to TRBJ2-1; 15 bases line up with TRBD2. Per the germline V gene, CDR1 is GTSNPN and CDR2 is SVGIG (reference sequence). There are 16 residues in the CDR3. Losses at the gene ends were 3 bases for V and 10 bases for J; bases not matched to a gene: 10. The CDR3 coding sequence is TGTGCCTGGAGAGGGACTAGCGGGAGGACCCGGGGAGAGCAGTTCTTC. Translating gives CAWRGTSGRTRGEQFF.

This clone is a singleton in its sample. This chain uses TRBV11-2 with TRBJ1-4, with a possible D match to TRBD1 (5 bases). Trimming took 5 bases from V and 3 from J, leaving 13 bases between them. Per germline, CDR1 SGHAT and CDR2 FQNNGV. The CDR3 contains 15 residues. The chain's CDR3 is CASSPQGASNEKLFF. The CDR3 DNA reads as TGTGCCAGCAGCCCGCAGGGCGCATCTAATGAAAAACTGTTTTTT.

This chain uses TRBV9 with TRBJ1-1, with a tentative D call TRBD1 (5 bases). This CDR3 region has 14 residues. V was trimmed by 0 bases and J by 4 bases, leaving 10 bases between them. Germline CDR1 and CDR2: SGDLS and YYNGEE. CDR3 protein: CASSVEGRATEAFF. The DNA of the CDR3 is TGTGCCAGCAGCGTAGAGGGGAGGGCCACTGAAGCTTTCTTT.

DNA of the CDR3: TGTGCCAGCAGCACCATAACTAGGGATGAGCAGTTCTTC. It codes for CASSTITRDEQFF. This chain links TRBV7-9 with TRBJ2-1, with a tentative D call TRBD2 (5 bases). Trimming left V 5 bases short and J 8 bases short, with 13 bases between. Per the germline V gene, CDR1 is SEHNR and CDR2 is FQNEAQ (reference sequence). This CDR3 spans 13 amino acids.

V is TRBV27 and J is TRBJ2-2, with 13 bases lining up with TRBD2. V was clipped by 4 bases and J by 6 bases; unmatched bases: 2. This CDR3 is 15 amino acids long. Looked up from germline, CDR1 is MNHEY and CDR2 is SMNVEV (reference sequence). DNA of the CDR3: TGTGCCAGCAGTTCACTAGCGGGAGGGCCCGGGGAGCTGTTTTTT. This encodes CASSSLAGGPGELFF.

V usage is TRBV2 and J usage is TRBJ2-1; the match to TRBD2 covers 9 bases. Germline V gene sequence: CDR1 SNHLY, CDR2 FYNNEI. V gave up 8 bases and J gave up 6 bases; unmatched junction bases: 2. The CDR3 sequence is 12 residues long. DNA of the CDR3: TGTGCCAGCCGCGGGGGGGCCAATGAGCAGTTCTTC. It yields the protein CASRGGANEQFF.

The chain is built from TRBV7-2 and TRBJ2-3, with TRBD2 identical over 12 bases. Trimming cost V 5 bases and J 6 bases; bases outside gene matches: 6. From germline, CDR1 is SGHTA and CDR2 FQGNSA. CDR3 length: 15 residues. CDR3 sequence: CASSLLAGGQDTQYF. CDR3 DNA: TGTGCCAGCAGCCTTCTAGCGGGGGGGCAGGATACGCAGTATTTT.

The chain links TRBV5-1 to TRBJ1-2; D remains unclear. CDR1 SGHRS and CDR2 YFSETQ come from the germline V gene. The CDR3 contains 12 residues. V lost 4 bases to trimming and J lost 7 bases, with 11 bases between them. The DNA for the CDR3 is TGCGCCAGCAGCGAACCAGGAGGTGGCTACACCTTC. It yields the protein CASSEPGGGYTF.

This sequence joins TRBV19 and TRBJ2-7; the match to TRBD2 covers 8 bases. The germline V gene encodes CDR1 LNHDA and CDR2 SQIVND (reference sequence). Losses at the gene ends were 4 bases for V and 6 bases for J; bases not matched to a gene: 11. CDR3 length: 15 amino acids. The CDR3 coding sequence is TGTGCCAGTAGTACTACTAGCGGTCACCTCCCCGAGCAGTACTTC. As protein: CASSTTSGHLPEQYF.

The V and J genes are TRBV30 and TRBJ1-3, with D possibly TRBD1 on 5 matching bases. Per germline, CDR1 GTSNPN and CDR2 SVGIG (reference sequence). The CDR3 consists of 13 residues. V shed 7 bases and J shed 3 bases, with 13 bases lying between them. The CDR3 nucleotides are TGTGCCTTTTCCAGGGAATTTGGAAACACCATATATTTT. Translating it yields CAFSREFGNTIYF.

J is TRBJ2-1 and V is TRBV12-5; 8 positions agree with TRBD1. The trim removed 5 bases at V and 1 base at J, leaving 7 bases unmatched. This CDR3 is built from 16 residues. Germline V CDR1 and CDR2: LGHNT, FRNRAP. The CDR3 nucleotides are TGTGCTAGTGGTACAGGGGGGACAGTTTCCTACAATGAGCAGTTCTTC. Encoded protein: CASGTGGTVSYNEQFF.

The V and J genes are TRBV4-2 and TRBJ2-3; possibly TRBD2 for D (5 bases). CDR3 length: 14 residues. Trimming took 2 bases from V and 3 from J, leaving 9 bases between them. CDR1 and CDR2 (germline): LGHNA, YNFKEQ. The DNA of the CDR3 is TGTGCCAGCAGCCAATCAGCGGCAACAGATACGCAGTATTTT. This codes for CASSQSAATDTQYF.

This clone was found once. The CDR3 region has the DNA TGTGCCAGCAGTTTAGTCGCCTATAGCAATCAGCCCCAGCATTTT. Protein product: CASSLVAYSNQPQHF. V and J are TRBV27 and TRBJ1-5, with D unresolved. The V end was cut by 2 bases, the J end by 0 bases, with 8 bases between. The CDR3 loop spans 15 amino acids. Germline V gene data show CDR1 as MNHEY and CDR2 as SMNVEV (reference sequence).

This CDR3 reads CASSQVPGGSYGYTF. CDR3 in DNA: TGCGCCAGCAGCCAAGTCCCAGGGGGTAGCTATGGCTACACCTTC. V gene TRBV4-1 combines with J gene TRBJ1-2, with 7 bases fitting TRBD1. V gave up 1 base and J gave up 4 bases; unmatched junction bases: 6. The V gene's germline CDR1 is MGHRA and CDR2 YSYEKL. This CDR3 has 15 amino acids.

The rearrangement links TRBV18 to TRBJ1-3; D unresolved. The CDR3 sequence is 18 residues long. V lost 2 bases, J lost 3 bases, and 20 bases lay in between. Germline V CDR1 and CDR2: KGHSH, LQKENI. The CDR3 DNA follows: TGTGCCAGCTCACCAGAGGACTCCACTCGGTCGGGTGGAAACACCATATATTTT. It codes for CASSPEDSTRSGGNTIYF.

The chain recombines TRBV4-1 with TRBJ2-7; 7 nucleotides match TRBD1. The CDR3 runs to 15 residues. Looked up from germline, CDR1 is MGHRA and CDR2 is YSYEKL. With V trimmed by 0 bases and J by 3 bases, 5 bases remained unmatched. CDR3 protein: CASSQDAGTDYEQYF. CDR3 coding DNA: TGCGCCAGCAGCCAAGATGCCGGGACAGACTACGAGCAGTACTTC.

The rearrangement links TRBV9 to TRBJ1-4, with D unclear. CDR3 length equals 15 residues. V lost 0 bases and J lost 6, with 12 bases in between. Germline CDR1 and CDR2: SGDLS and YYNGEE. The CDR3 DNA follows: TGTGCCAGCAGCGTAGGAGGGCTCCAATATGAAAAACTGTTTTTT. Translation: CASSVGGLQYEKLFF.

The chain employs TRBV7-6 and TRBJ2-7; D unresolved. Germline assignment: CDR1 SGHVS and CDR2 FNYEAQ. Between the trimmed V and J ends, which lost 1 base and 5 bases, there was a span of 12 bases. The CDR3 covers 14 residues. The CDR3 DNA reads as TGTGCCAGCAGCTTAGAATTTTTAGCCCACGAGCAGTACTTC. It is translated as CASSLEFLAHEQYF.

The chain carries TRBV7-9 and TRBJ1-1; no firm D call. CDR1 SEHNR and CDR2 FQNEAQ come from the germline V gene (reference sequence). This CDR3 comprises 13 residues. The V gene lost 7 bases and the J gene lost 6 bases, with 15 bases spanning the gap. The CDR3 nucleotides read TGTGCCAGCATAGTCGATCCTCCATCTGAAGCTTTCTTT. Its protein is CASIVDPPSEAFF.